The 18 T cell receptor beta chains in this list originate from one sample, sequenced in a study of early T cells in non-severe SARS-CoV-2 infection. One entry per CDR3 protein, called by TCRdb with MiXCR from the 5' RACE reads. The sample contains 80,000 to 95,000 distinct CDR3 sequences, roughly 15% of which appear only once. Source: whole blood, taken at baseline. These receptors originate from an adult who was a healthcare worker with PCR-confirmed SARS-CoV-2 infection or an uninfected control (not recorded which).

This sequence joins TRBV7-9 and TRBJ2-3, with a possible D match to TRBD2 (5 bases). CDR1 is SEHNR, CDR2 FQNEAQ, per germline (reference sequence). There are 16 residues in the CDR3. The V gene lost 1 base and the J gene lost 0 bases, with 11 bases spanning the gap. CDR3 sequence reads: CASSLVGETSTDTQYF. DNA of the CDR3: TGTGCCAGCAGCTTAGTCGGGGAGACTAGCACAGATACGCAGTATTTT.

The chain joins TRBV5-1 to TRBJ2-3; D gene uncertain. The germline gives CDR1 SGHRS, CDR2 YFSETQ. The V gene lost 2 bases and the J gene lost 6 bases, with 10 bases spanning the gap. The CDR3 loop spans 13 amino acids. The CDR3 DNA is TGCGCCAGCAGCTTTACCGACCCGGATACGCAGTATTTT. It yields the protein CASSFTDPDTQYF. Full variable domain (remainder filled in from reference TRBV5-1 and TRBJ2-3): KAGVTQTPRYLIKTRGQQVTLSCSPISGHRSVSWYQQTPGQGLQFLFEYFSETQRNKGNFPGRFSGRQFSNSRSEMNVSTLELGDSALYLCASSFTDPDTQYFGPGTRLTVL.

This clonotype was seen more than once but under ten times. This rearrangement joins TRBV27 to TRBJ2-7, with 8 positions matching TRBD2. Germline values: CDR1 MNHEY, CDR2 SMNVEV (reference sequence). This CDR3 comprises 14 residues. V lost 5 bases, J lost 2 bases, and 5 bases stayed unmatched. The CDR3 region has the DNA TGTGCCAGCAGTGTTGTAGCGGGACCCTACGAGCAGTACTTC. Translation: CASSVVAGPYEQYF.

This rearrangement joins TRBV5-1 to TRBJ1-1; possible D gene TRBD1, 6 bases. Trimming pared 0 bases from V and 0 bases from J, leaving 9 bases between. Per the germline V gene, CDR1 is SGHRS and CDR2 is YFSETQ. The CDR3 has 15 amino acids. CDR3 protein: CASSLVGTLNTEAFF. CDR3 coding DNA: TGCGCCAGCAGCTTGGTGGGGACACTGAACACTGAAGCTTTCTTT.

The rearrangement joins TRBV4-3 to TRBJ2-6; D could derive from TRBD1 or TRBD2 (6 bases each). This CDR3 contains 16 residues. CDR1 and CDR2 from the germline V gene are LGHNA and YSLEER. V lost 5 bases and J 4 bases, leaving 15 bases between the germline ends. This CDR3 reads CASSGRQGTGANVLTF. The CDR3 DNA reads TGCGCCAGCAGCGGGAGGCAGGGGACAGGGGCCAACGTCCTGACTTTC.

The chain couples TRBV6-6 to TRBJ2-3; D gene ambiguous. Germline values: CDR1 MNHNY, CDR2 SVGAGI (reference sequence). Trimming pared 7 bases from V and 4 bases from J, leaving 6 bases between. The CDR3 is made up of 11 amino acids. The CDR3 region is CASTHSDTQYF. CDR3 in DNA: TGTGCCAGCACCCATTCAGATACGCAGTATTTT.

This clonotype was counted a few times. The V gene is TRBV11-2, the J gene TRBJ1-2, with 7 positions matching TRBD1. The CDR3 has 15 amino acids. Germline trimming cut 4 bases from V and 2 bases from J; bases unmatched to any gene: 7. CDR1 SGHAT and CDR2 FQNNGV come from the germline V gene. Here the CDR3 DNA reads TGTGCCAGCAGCTCTATTAGGGACAGAAACTATGGCTACACCTTC. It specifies CASSSIRDRNYGYTF.

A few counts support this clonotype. The CDR3 DNA sequence: TGCGCCAGCACCAGTTCTGGGGCCAACGTCCTGACTTTC. As protein: CASTSSGANVLTF. The chain couples TRBV4-1 to TRBJ2-6; unclear D gene. CDR1 and CDR2 (germline): MGHRA, YSYEKL. With 7 bases removed from V and 1 base from J, the gap between germline ends came to 5 bases. The CDR3 runs 13 residues.

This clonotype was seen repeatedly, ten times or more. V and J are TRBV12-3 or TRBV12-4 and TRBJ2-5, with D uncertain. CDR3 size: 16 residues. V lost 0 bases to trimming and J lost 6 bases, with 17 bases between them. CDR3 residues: CASSLASGLGQQTQYF. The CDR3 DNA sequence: TGTGCCAGCAGTTTAGCCAGTGGGCTAGGGCAGCAGACCCAGTACTTC.

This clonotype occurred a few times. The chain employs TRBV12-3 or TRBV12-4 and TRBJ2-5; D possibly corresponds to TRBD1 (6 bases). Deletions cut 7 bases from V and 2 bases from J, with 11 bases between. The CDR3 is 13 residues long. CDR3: CASTSDSQETQYF. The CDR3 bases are TGTGCCAGCACCTCGGACAGTCAAGAGACCCAGTACTTC.

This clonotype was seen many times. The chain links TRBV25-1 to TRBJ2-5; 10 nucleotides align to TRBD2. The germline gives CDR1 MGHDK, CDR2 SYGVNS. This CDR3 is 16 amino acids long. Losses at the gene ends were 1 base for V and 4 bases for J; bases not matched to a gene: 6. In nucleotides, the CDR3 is TGTGCCAGCAGTGAATCTAGCGGGAGTCGTAGAGAGACCCAGTACTTC. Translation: CASSESSGSRRETQYF.

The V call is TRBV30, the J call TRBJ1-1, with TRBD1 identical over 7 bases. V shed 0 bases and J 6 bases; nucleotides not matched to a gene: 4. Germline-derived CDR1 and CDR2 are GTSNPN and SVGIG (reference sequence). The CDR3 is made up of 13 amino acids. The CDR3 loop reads CAWSVYQGAEAFF. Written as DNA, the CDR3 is TGTGCCTGGAGTGTATACCAGGGGGCTGAAGCTTTCTTT. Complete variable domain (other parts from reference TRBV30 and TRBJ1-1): SQTIHQWPATLVQPVGSPLSLECTVEGTSNPNLYWYRQAAGRGLQLLFYSVGIGQISSEVPQNLSASRPQDRQFILSSKKLLLSDSGFYLCAWSVYQGAEAFFGQGTRLTVV.

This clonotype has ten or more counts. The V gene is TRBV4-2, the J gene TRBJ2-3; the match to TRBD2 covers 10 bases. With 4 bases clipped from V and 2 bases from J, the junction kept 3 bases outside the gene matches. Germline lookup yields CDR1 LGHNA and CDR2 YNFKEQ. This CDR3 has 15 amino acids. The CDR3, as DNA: TGTGCCAGCAGCCTAGGACTAGCGGTCACAGATACGCAGTATTTT. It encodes CASSLGLAVTDTQYF.

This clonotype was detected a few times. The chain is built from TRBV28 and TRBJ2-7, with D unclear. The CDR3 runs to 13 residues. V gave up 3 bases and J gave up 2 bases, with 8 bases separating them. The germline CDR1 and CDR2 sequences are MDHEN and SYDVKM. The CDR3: CASSFDGPYEQYF. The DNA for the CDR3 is TGTGCCAGCAGTTTCGACGGGCCCTACGAGCAGTACTTC. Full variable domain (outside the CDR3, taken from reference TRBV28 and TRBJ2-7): DVKVTQSSRYLVKRTGEKVFLECVQDMDHENMFWYRQDPGLGLRLIYFSYDVKMKEKGDIPEGYSVSREKKERFSLILESASTNQTSMYLCASSFDGPYEQYFGPGTRLTVT.

CDR3 DNA sequence: TGTGCCAGCAGTTCTACACAGGGCTCTAACTATGGCTACACCTTC. Amino acids: CASSSTQGSNYGYTF. The rearrangement uses TRBV12-3 or TRBV12-4 and TRBJ1-2; D perhaps matches TRBD1 (6 bases). Between the trimmed V and J ends, which lost 4 bases and 0 bases, there was a span of 12 bases. The CDR3 consists of 15 residues.

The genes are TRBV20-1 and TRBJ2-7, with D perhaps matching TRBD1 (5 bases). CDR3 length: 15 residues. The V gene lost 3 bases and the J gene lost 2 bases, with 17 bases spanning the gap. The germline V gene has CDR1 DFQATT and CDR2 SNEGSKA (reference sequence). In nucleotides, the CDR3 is TGCAGTGCTAGGGATACGGCAGACAGAGCCTACGAGCAGTACTTC. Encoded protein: CSARDTADRAYEQYF.

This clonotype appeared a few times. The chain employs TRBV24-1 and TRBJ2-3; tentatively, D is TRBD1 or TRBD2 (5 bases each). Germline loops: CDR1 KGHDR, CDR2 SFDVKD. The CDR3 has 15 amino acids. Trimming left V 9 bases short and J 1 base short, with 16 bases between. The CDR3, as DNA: TGTGCCACCGGGACGGTGGCATTGGGCACAGATACGCAGTATTTT. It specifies CATGTVALGTDTQYF.

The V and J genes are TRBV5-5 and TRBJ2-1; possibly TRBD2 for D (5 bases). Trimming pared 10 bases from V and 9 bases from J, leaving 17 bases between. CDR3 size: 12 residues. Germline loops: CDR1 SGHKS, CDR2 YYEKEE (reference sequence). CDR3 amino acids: CARGTRTGEQFF. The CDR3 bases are TGTGCCCGCGGAACTAGAACTGGTGAGCAGTTCTTC.